This T cell receptor beta chain is from a study of blood T cell repertoires in COVID-19. The CDR3 loop spans 17 amino acids. J was trimmed by 2 bases and V by 6 bases; bases with no gene match: 13. The V gene's germline CDR1 is SNHLY and CDR2 FYNNEI. TCRdb keeps only in-frame clones here, not all; method: immunoSEQ multiplex PCR. The sample has over 350,000 clones, about 90% seen once; the top ten hold approximately 2%. The rearrangement uses TRBV2 and TRBJ2-5; 9 nucleotides align to TRBD1. Sample: PBMCs or T cells enriched from blood (not recorded which). The sequence derives from a woman aged 18-29 years with acute COVID-19. CDR3 DNA sequence: TGTGCCAGCAGGGGGGCCGGCGGGACAGGGTTTCAAGAGACCCAGTACTTC. Amino acids: CASRGAGGTGFQETQYF.